The clone carrying this TCR beta chain was counted at least ten times. Its antigen is still unknown. TCR beta CDR3 sequences were amplified from RNA transcripts. The TCR CDR3 was amplified in a first-round RT-PCR using the HTBI primer set. TCRdb ran MiXCR on the multiplex PCR reads and lists one entry per CDR3 protein. The data show around 350,000 distinct CDR3 sequences, approximately 19% seen once. Graves' hyperthyroidism is called stable when ophthalmopathy does not progress within 18 months. Every diagnosis used clinical symptoms, serum thyroxine and TRAb, thyroid ultrasound and orbital computed tomography. The CDR3 sequence is 14 residues long. CDR1 MNHNS and CDR2 SASEGT come from the germline V gene. The V segment lost 3 bases and the J segment 6 bases; nucleotides outside the gene matches: 6. These data belong to a study of T cells in Graves' hyperthyroidism and ophthalmopathy. About the research overall: Specimen type is peripheral blood, collected at initial diagnosis prior to any treatment.

Study results and caveats: In blood, most of the thyroid clonotypes expanded above 0.001 were also present.

Sequencing input: blood. This receptor was obtained from a young woman with Graves' hyperthyroidism. The V gene is TRBV6-1, the J gene TRBJ2-7; the match to TRBD1 covers 9 bases. The CDR3 DNA sequence: TGTGCCAGCAGTGAGGGGACAGGGAGAAGCGAGCAGTACTTC. Its translation is CASSEGTGRSEQYF.